This T cell receptor beta chain stems from a study of blood T cells in healthy people across ages. Next came a second PCR, run for roughly 6 to 11 cycles, which used a sample-barcoded 5' primer along with a J-beta primer mix. Each cDNA molecule, via a template-switch adaptor with 12 random nucleotides, was tagged. Individual samples furnished no less than 2.5 million CDR3-containing paired-end reads apiece. TCRdb fed the 5' RACE reads into MiXCR, producing one record per CDR3 protein. The sample has about 1.4 million distinct CDR3 sequences, roughly 64% seen once. This clonotype appeared a few times. This CDR3 comprises 15 residues. Germline CDR1 is KGHSH and CDR2 is LQKENI. The V and J ends lost 1 base and 2 bases respectively, with 12 bases between them.

The sample comprised blood. The clonotype was recovered from a man between 18 and 29 years old in good health. This chain connects TRBV18 to TRBJ2-7, with D unclear. In DNA form, the CDR3 reads TGTGCCAGCTCACCACGGGCCAGTAGGCCCTACGAGCAGTACTTC. This translates into CASSPRASRPYEQYF.